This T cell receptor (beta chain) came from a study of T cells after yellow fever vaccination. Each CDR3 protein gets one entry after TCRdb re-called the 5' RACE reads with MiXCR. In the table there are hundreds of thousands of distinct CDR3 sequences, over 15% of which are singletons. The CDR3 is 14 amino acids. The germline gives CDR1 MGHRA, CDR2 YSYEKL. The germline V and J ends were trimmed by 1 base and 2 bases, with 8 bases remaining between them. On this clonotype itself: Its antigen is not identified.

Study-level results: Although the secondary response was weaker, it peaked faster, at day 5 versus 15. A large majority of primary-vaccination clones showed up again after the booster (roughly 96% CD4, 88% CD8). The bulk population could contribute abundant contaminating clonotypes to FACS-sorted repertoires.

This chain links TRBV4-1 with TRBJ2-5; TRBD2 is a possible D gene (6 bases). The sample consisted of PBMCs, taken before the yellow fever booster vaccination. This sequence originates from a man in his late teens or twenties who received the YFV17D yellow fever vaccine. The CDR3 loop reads CASSQGRGQETQYF. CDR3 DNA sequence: TGCGCCAGCAGCCAAGGGCGGGGACAAGAGACCCAGTACTTC.